What follows describes a single T cell receptor (beta chain). The target antigen is unknown. The germline V gene encodes CDR1 MNHEY and CDR2 SVGAGI. The CDR3 contains 19 residues. J lost 3 bases, V lost 3 bases, and 18 bases had no gene match. The data originate from a study of response to subunit inactivated influenza vaccine. Study-wide points: Seasonal influenza vaccination, on each occasion, was suggested by the authors to recruit few new T cells.

Each CDR3 protein gets one entry after TCRdb re-called the RT-PCR reads with MiXCR. Among around 190,000 distinct CDR3 sequences listed, about 15% were seen once. V gene TRBV6-5 combines with J gene TRBJ1-2, with 8 bases fitting TRBD1. The sequence was obtained from a man between 45 and 60 years old who received an inactivated influenza vaccine. The sequenced sample was CD8+ T cells sorted from PBMCs, obtained 5 to 6 days after vaccination. The CDR3 spells CASSYYQDREDPQHYGYTF. CDR3 in DNA: TGTGCCAGCAGTTATTATCAGGACAGGGAAGATCCCCAACACTATGGCTACACCTTC.